This is a list of T cell receptor beta chains from one sample in a study of blood T cells in healthy people across ages. TCRdb re-derived calls from the 5' RACE reads in MiXCR, one entry per CDR3 protein. This table has about 640,000 distinct CDR3 sequences, under 65% appearing once. The sample comprised blood. The receptors stem from a man aged 55 to 70 in good health. CDR3s include the opening cysteine and the closing phenylalanine or tryptophan. A D gene is named only where the DNA matches it firmly. Clone size, where shown, is once, few, many, or a class for clones that have expanded.

NA	TRBD1	TRBV20-1	TRBJ1-1	CSARGQGLIGTEAFF	TGCAGTGCTAGGGGACAGGGACTTATAGGCACTGAAGCTTTCTTT
NA	NA	TRBV29-1	TRBJ1-2	CSVEGGDGYTF	TGCAGCGTTGAGGGAGGGGATGGCTACACCTTC
NA	TRBD1	TRBV29-1	TRBJ1-2	CSVATGETYGYTF	TGCAGCGTTGCCACAGGGGAAACCTATGGCTACACCTTC
once	NA	TRBV6-1	TRBJ2-7	CASSEMATVAYEQYF	TGTGCCAGCAGTGAAATGGCTACAGTCGCCTACGAGCAGTACTTC
NA	NA	TRBV27	TRBJ2-7	CASRPLGTGEQYF	TGTGCCAGCAGACCGTTGGGAACGGGCGAGCAGTACTTC
NA	TRBD2	TRBV12-3/TRBV12-4	TRBJ2-7	CASSRTSGHEQYF	TGTGCCAGCTCAAGAACTAGCGGCCACGAGCAGTACTTC
NA	TRBD1	TRBV5-1	TRBJ2-3	CASSVGQGPITDTQYF	TGCGCCAGCAGCGTGGGACAGGGGCCCATCACAGATACGCAGTATTTT
NA	NA	TRBV7-8	TRBJ2-3	CASSEEAGRNTQYF	TGTGCCAGCAGCGAAGAGGCGGGGCGTAATACGCAGTATTTT
NA	NA	TRBV20-1	TRBJ2-1	CRAGTRPMGEQFF	TGCAGGGCAGGGACTCGCCCTATGGGTGAGCAGTTCTTC
NA	NA	TRBV18	TRBJ2-1	CASSPGGGIYNEQFF	TGTGCCAGCTCACCAGGGGGGGGCATCTACAATGAGCAGTTCTTC
NA	NA	TRBV5-1	TRBJ2-7	CASRSTGGFEDEQYF	TGCGCCAGCAGGTCGACGGGGGGCTTCGAGGACGAGCAGTACTTC
once	TRBD1	TRBV6-5	TRBJ2-5	CASSLGQSLGTQYF	TGTGCCAGCAGCCTGGGACAGTCCTTGGGGACCCAGTACTTC
NA	NA	TRBV27	TRBJ2-6	CASSFLTGRSGANVLTF	TGTGCCAGCAGTTTCCTGACAGGCCGCTCTGGGGCCAACGTCCTGACTTTC
NA	NA	TRBV7-2	TRBJ2-3	CASSLGQGGWAQYF	TGTGCCAGCAGCTTAGGGCAGGGCGGTTGGGCGCAGTATTTT
once	NA	TRBV7-2	TRBJ1-2	CASSPQRGRGYTF	TGTGCCAGCAGCCCTCAAAGGGGTCGTGGCTACACCTTC
few	NA	TRBV12-3/TRBV12-4	TRBJ2-5	CASSPKLRTAQETQYF	TGTGCCAGCAGTCCGAAGCTACGGACAGCCCAAGAGACCCAGTACTTC
NA	NA	TRBV29-1	TRBJ1-3	CSVVVSGNTIYF	TGCAGCGTTGTAGTTTCTGGAAACACCATATATTTT
NA	TRBD1	TRBV6-5	TRBJ2-5	CASSYSTGQGGETQYF	TGTGCCAGCAGTTACTCAACCGGACAGGGCGGTGAGACCCAGTACTTC
NA	NA	TRBV7-2	TRBJ2-5	CASTQFHTGFHGETQYF	TGTGCCAGCACCCAGTTTCATACAGGTTTCCACGGGGAGACCCAGTACTTC